Below are 14 T cell receptor beta chains sequenced from a single sample in a study of identifying expanded T cells in peripheral blood. Only in-frame clones appear in the TCRdb table, and some are missing; sequencing was by immunoSEQ multiplex PCR. The repertoire holds 50,000 or so clones, with 89% as singletons. Sample: blood. These receptors were obtained from a person between 18 and 75 years old in good health.

This rearrangement joins TRBV7-2 to TRBJ2-3; D unclear. Looked up from germline, CDR1 is SGHTA and CDR2 is FQGNSA. The CDR3 covers 14 residues. With 5 bases removed from V and 2 bases from J, the gap between germline ends came to 11 bases. CDR3 in amino acids: CASSALSYTDTQYF. In nucleotides, the CDR3 is TGTGCCAGCAGCGCTCTATCCTACACAGATACGCAGTATTTT.

The genes are TRBV21-1 and TRBJ1-5; the tabulated D call, TRBD1, remains unverified against the DNA. TRBV21-1 is a pseudogene locus. There are 21 residues in the CDR3. The CDR3 DNA is TGTGCCAGCAGCAACCCACACCCGGGACAGGGGGCTCGGGTGAGCAATCAGCCCCAGCATTTT. This codes for CASSNPHPGQGARVSNQPQHF.

This sequence joins TRBV11-2 and TRBJ1-4, with D possibly being TRBD1 (5 bases). CDR1 and CDR2 (germline): SGHAT, FQNNGV. The CDR3 extends over 15 amino acids. The ends were cut back, 2 bases at V and 2 bases at J, with 9 bases in the middle. CDR3 amino acids: CASSLFGATNEKLFF. As DNA, the CDR3 is TGTGCCAGCAGCTTATTCGGGGCGACTAATGAAAAACTGTTTTTT.

The rearrangement uses TRBV9 and TRBJ1-3; possibly TRBD1 for D (6 bases). Germline loops: CDR1 SGDLS, CDR2 YYNGEE. Trimming removed 0 bases from V and 2 bases from J, with 15 bases in between. CDR3 length equals 17 residues. DNA for the CDR3: TGTGCCAGCAGCGTAGTGGACAGCTCTCCTGCTGGAAACACCATATATTTT. As protein: CASSVVDSSPAGNTIYF.

The chain employs TRBV7-6 and TRBJ2-2; no clear D. The germline V gene has CDR1 SGHVS and CDR2 FNYEAQ. The V end was cut by 1 base, the J end by 11 bases, with 11 bases between. CDR3 length equals 13 residues. The CDR3 DNA sequence: TGTGCCAGCAGCTTAGGGGCCTCTCAAGAGCTGTTTTTT. Translating gives CASSLGASQELFF.

The genes are TRBV10-3 and TRBJ2-3; D is perhaps TRBD1 (6 bases). CDR3 size: 14 residues. V was clipped by 4 bases and J by 2 bases, with 10 bases between them. Germline CDR1 and CDR2: ENHRY and SYGVKD. The CDR3 here is CAISGQGITDTQYF. For the CDR3, the DNA is TGTGCCATCAGTGGGCAGGGGATCACAGATACGCAGTATTTT.

The rearrangement uses TRBV6-5 and TRBJ1-6, with a weak D call TRBD1 (5 bases). The CDR3 totals 16 residues. Germline-derived CDR1 and CDR2 are MNHEY and SVGAGI. V dropped 4 bases and J dropped 4 bases, with 14 bases sitting between them. CDR3 in amino acids: CASSWGRSRYNSPLHF. CDR3 DNA sequence: TGTGCCAGCAGTTGGGGACGGAGCCGATATAATTCACCCCTCCACTTT.

This rearrangement joins TRBV11-3 to TRBJ2-3; 7 bases align to TRBD1. The CDR3 length is 14 residues. Germline V gene sequence: CDR1 SGHNT, CDR2 YENEEA. V was pared by 5 bases and J by 1 base, with 3 bases of the junction left unmatched. CDR3 protein: CASSRDRGTDTQYF. For the CDR3, the DNA is TGTGCCAGCAGCCGCGACAGGGGCACAGATACGCAGTATTTT.

This chain joins TRBV2 and TRBJ1-1; perhaps TRBD1 as D (5 bases). Germline CDR1 reads SNHLY; CDR2 reads FYNNEI. The CDR3 runs 15 residues. Trimming removed 6 bases from V and 4 bases from J, with 18 bases in between. The CDR3 nucleotides read TGTGCCAGCAGACCCCGTTGGGGGTCGAGCACTGAAGCTTTCTTT. Its protein is CASRPRWGSSTEAFF.

The CDR3 is CAYRRSYFYGYTF. The CDR3 coding sequence is TGTGCCTACCGACGGAGTTACTTCTATGGCTACACCTTC. The V call is TRBV30, the J call TRBJ1-2, with D unclear. CDR1 is GTSNPN, CDR2 SVGIG, per germline (reference sequence). V was shortened by 7 bases and J by 4 bases, with 16 bases between the two germline ends. CDR3 length: 13 amino acids.

This chain joins TRBV5-1 and TRBJ2-1, with 7 nucleotides matching TRBD2. Germline V gene data show CDR1 as SGHRS and CDR2 as YFSETQ. The CDR3 length is 14 residues. After removal of 7 bases from V and 4 bases from J, the junction contained 8 bases not matched to a gene. CDR3 nucleotide sequence: TGCGCCAGCGCCATCCTAGCGGCTTACAATGAGCAGTTCTTC. Translating it yields CASAILAAYNEQFF.

CDR3 bases: TGTGCCAGCAGCTTAGGAGCGGGAGGGCCCAGCACAGATACGCAGTATTTT. As protein: CASSLGAGGPSTDTQYF. The chain is built from TRBV7-8 and TRBJ2-3; TRBD2 matches at 10 bases. Germline values: CDR1 SGHVS, CDR2 FQNEAQ. The CDR3 contains 17 residues. V dropped 1 base and J dropped 0; count of bases not matched to a gene: 4.

The rearrangement links TRBV27 to TRBJ2-2; D remains unclear. Germline assignment: CDR1 MNHEY and CDR2 SMNVEV (reference sequence). The germline V and J ends were trimmed by 6 bases and 0 bases, with 5 bases remaining between them. The CDR3 spans 13 residues. Here the CDR3 DNA reads TGTGCCAGCAGCTACCCGAACACCGGGGAGCTGTTTTTT. Its protein is CASSYPNTGELFF.

This clone was seen only once. This chain joins TRBV13 and TRBJ2-7; TRBD1 might be the D (6 bases). With 2 bases removed from V and 5 bases from J, the gap between germline ends came to 16 bases. This CDR3 has 15 amino acids. Germline CDR1 reads PRHDT; CDR2 reads FYEKMQ (reference sequence). The CDR3 here is CASSLTGQGFDEQYF. CDR3 bases: TGTGCCAGCAGCTTAACGGGTCAGGGGTTCGACGAGCAGTACTTC.